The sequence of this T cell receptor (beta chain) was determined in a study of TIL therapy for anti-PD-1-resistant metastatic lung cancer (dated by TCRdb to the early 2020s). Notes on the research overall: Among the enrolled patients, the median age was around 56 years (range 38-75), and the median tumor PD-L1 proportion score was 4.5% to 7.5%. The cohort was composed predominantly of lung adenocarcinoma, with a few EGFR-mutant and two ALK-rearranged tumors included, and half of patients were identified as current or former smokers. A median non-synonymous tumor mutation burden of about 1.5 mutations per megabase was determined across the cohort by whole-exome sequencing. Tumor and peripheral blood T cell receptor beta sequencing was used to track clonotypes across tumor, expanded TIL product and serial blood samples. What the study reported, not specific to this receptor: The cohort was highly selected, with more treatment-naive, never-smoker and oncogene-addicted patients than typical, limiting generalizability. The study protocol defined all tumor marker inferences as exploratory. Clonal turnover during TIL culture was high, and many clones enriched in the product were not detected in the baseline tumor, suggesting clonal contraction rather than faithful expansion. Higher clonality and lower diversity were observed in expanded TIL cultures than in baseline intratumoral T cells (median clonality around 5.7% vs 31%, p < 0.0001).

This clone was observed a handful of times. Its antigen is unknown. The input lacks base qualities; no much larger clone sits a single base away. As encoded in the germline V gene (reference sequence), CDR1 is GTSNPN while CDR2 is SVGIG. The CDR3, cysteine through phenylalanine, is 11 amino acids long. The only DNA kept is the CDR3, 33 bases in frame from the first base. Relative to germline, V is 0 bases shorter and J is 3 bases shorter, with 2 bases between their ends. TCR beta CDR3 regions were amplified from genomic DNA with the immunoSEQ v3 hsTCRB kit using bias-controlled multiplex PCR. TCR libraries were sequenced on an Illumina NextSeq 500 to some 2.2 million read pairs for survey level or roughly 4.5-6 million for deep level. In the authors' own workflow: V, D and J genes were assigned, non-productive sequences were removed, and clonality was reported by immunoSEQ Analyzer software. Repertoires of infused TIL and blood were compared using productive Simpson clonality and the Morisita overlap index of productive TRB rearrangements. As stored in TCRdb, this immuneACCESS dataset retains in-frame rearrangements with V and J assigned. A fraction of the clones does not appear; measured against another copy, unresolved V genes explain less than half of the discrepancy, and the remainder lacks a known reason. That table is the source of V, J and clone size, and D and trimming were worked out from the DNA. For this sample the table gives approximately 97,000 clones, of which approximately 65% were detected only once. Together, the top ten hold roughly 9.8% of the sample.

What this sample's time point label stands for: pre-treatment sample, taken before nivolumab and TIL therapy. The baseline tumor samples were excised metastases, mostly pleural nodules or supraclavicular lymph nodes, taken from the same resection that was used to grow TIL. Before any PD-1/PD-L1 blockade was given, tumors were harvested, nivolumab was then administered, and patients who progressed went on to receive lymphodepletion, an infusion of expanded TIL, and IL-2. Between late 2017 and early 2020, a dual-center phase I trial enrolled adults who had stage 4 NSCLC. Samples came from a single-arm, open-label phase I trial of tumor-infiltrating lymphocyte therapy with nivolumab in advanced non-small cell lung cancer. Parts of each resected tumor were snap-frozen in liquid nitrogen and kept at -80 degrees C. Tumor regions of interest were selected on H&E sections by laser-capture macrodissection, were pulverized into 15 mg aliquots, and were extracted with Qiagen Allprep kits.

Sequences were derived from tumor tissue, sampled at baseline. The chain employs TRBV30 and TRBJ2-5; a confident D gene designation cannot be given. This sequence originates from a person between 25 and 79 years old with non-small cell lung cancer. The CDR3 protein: CAWSVKETQYF. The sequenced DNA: TGTGCCTGGAGTGTAAAAGAGACCCAGTACTTC.